This record concerns one T cell receptor beta chain sequence. Germline loops: CDR1 KGHSH, CDR2 LQKENI. Trimming cost V 0 bases and J 2 bases; bases outside gene matches: 6. The CDR3 runs to 16 residues. Sequenced by immunoSEQ multiplex PCR; TCRdb stores in-frame clones only, minus some. The sample has around 230,000 clones; 88% are singletons. The entry originates in a study of blood T cell repertoires in COVID-19. The TCR sequence derives from a woman aged 40 to 50 with acute COVID-19. The chain recombines TRBV18 with TRBJ2-5, with 7 bases fitting TRBD1. The sequenced sample consisted of PBMCs or T cells enriched from blood (not recorded which). CDR3 residues: CASSPPNTGAQETQYF. CDR3 nucleotides: TGTGCCAGCTCACCACCGAATACAGGGGCGCAAGAGACCCAGTACTTC. Combining the CDR3 with reference TRBV18 and TRBJ2-5 gives the whole variable domain NAGVMQNPRHLVRRRGQEARLRCSPMKGHSHVYWYRQLPEEGLKFMVYLQKENIIDESGMPKERFSAEFPKEGPSILRIQQVVRGDSAAYFCASSPPNTGAQETQYFGPGTRLLVL.